This TCR beta chain stems from a study of blood T cell repertoires in COVID-19. Study details: Acute and convalescent COVID-19 samples came from the United States, Italy and Spain. PBMCs, B-cell-depleted T cells, or T cells provided the cDNA or gDNA that made up the material.

Per the original data handling: The authors estimated nucleated cell counts from reference gene primer amplification. The method was immunoSEQ multiplex PCR; TCRdb's version includes in-frame clones alone and lacks a portion of them. The V and J calls and clone size come from that table; D and trimming were worked out from the DNA. The profile shows 110,000 or so clones, 85% to 90% of them singletons. Trimming took 6 bases from V and 6 from J, leaving 5 bases between them. The CDR3 is made up of 10 amino acids. The germline V gene has CDR1 WNHNN and CDR2 SYGVQD (reference sequence). A Seattle source enrolled patients during active infection and followed them longitudinally.

This chain connects TRBV10-1 to TRBJ1-2; no clear D. The sequence was collected from a woman aged 55-70 years with COVID-19, enrolled during active disease. Source material: peripheral blood. CDR3 residues: CASRRNGYTF. The CDR3 region has the DNA TGCGCCAGCAGGCGGAATGGCTACACCTTC.